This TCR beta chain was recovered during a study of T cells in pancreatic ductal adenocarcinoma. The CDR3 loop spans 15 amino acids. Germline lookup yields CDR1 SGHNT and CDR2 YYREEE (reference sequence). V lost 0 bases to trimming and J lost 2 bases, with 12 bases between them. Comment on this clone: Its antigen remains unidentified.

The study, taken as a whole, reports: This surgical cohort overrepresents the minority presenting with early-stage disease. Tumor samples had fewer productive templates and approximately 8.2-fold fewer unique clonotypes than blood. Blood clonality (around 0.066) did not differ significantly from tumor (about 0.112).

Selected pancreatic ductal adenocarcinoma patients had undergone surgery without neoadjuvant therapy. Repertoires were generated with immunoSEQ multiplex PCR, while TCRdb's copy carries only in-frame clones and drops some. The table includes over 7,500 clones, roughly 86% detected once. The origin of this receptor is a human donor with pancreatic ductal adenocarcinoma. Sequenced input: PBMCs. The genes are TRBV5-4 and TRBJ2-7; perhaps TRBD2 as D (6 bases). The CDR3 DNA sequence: TGTGCCAGCAGCTTGGATCCTAGCGAGGCCTACGAGCAGTACTTC. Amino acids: CASSLDPSEAYEQYF.